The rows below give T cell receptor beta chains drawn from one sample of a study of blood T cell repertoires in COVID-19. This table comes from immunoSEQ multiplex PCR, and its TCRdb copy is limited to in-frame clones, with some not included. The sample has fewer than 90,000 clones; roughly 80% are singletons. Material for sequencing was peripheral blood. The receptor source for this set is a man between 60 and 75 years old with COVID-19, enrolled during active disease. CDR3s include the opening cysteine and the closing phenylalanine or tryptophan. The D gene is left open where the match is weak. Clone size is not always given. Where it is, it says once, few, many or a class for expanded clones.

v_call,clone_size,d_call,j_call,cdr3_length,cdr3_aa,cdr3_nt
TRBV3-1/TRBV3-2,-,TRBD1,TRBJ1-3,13,CATSPGTVNTIYF,TGTGCCACCTCCCCCGGGACAGTGAACACCATATATTTT
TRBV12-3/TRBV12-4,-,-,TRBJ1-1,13,CASILGRGGEAFF,TGTGCCAGCATCCTGGGGCGGGGGGGTGAAGCTTTCTTT
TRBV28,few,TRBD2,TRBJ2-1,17,CASSPSSGLGSFGEQFF,TGTGCCAGCAGCCCCTCCTCGGGACTAGGATCCTTTGGTGAGCAGTTCTTC
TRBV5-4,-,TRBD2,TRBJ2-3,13,CASKGRGTDTQYF,TGTGCCAGCAAAGGGAGGGGAACAGATACGCAGTATTTT
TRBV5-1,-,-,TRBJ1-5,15,CASSLMGEGNQPQHF,TGCGCCAGCAGCTTAATGGGGGAGGGCAATCAGCCCCAGCATTTT
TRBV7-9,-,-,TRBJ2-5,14,CASSLVAPSETQYF,TGTGCCAGCAGCTTAGTGGCCCCCTCGGAGACCCAGTACTTC
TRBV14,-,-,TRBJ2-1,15,CASSQFAVGYNEQFF,TGTGCCAGCAGCCAGTTCGCCGTCGGGTACAATGAGCAGTTCTTC
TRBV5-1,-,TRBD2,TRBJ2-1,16,CASSWGGLAGGNEQFF,TGCGCCAGCAGCTGGGGTGGTCTAGCGGGGGGAAATGAGCAGTTCTTC
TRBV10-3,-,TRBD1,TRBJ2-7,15,CAITSPPTGYYEQYF,TGTGCCATCACTTCACCCCCGACAGGGTACTACGAGCAGTACTTC
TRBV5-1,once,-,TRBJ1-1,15,CASSRGAGVDTEAFF,TGCGCCAGCAGCCGGGGGGCGGGGGTTGACACTGAAGCTTTCTTT
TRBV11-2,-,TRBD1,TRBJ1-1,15,CASSLGTGLSTEAFF,TGTGCCAGCAGCTTAGGGACAGGCCTATCCACTGAAGCTTTCTTT
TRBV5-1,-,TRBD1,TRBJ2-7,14,CASSSDRGPYEQYF,TGCGCCAGCAGCTCGGACAGGGGTCCCTACGAGCAGTACTTC
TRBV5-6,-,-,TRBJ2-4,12,CASADSNYIQYF,TGTGCCAGTGCGGACTCTAATTACATTCAGTACTTC
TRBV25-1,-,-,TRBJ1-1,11,CASLSGTEAFF,TGTGCCAGCCTCAGTGGTACTGAAGCTTTCTTT
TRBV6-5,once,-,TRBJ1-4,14,CASRNGHLEEKLFF,TGTGCCAGCAGGAACGGACATCTGGAGGAAAAACTGTTTTTT
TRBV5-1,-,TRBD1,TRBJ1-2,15,CASSLGTGVSHGYTF,TGCGCCAGCAGCTTGGGGACAGGGGTGTCGCATGGCTACACCTTC
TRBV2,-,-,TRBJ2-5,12,CASITTGETQYF,TGTGCCAGCATTACGACGGGGGAGACCCAGTACTTC
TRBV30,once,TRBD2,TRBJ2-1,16,CAWSTGTSGLYNEQFF,TGTGCCTGGAGTACCGGGACTAGCGGATTATACAATGAGCAGTTCTTC
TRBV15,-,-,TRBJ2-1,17,CATSKGVGQGPSHEQFF,TGTGCCACCAGCAAGGGGGTTGGGCAGGGGCCCTCTCATGAGCAGTTCTTC
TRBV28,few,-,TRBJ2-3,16,CATEGAGRGSTDTQYF,TGTGCCACCGAAGGGGCGGGACGAGGATCCACAGATACGCAGTATTTT
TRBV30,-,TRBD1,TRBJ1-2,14,CAWSRDSFGYGYTF,TGTGCCTGGAGTCGGGACAGCTTCGGCTATGGCTACACCTTC
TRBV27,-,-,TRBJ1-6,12,CASKGVWSPLHF,TGTGCCAGCAAGGGGGTTTGGTCACCCCTCCACTTT
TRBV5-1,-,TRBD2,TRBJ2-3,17,CASSLRVAAGGTDTQYF,TGCGCCAGCAGCTTGAGGGTAGCAGCGGGAGGAACAGATACGCAGTATTTT
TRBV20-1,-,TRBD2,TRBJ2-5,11,CSAKLAGTQYF,TGCAGTGCCAAACTAGCGGGGACCCAGTACTTC
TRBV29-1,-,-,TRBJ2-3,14,CSVKRRGIGDTQYF,TGCAGCGTTAAACGGCGGGGTATTGGGGATACGCAGTATTTT
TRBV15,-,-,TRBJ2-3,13,CATSSPTKDTQYF,TGTGCCACCAGCAGTCCTACTAAGGATACGCAGTATTTT
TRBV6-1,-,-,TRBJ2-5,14,CASSEVWGAETQYF,TGTGCCAGCAGTGAAGTCTGGGGCGCAGAGACCCAGTACTTC
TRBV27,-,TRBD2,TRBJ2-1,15,CASCGSSGGNNEQFF,TGTGCCAGCTGTGGGTCGAGCGGGGGAAACAATGAGCAGTTCTTC
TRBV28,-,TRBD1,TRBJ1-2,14,CASSFGGQDYGYTF,TGTGCCAGCAGTTTTGGGGGACAGGACTATGGCTACACCTTC
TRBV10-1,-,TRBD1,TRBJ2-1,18,CASSEDRAIKGYYNEQFF,TGCGCCAGCAGTGAGGACAGGGCAATCAAAGGATACTACAATGAGCAGTTCTTC
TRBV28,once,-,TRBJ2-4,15,CASSSPFPDINIQYF,TGTGCCAGCAGCTCCCCCTTCCCGGACATAAACATTCAGTACTTC
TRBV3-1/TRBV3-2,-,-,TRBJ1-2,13,CASSQDGLTGYTF,TGTGCCAGCAGCCAGGACGGACTGACAGGCTACACCTTC
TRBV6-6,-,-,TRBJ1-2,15,CASSSPREGNYGYTF,TGTGCCAGCAGTTCGCCTAGGGAGGGGAACTATGGCTACACCTTC
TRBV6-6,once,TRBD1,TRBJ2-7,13,CASSPSGIRGPYF,TGTGCCAGCAGTCCTTCGGGGATCAGGGGGCCGTACTTC
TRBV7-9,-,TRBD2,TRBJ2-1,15,CASSRLVGGPEEQFF,TGTGCCAGCAGCCGGTTAGTGGGAGGGCCTGAAGAGCAGTTCTTC
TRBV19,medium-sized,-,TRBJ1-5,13,CASSMGRDQPQHF,TGTGCCAGTAGTATGGGCAGGGATCAGCCCCAGCATTTT
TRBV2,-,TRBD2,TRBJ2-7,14,CAGTSGTSSYEQYF,TGTGCCGGAACTAGCGGCACCTCTTCCTACGAGCAGTACTTC
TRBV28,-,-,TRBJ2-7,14,CASSWTGAGSEQYF,TGTGCCAGCAGTTGGACAGGAGCGGGTTCCGAGCAGTACTTC
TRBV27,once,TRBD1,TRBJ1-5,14,CASSPLDRGQPQHF,TGTGCCAGCAGTCCGCTGGACAGGGGGCAGCCCCAGCATTTT
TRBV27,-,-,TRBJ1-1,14,CASRSLWRNTEAFF,TGTGCCAGCAGAAGTTTATGGAGGAACACTGAAGCTTTCTTT
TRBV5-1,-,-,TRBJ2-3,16,CASSSRSAFRADTQYF,TGCGCCAGCAGCTCGAGATCCGCCTTTCGAGCAGATACGCAGTATTTT
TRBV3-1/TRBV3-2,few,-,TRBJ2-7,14,CASSPTSLVHEQYF,TGTGCCAGCAGCCCAACTAGCCTGGTCCACGAGCAGTACTTC
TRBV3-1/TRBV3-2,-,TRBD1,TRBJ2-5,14,CASSHSGRGETQYF,TGTGCCAGCAGCCATTCTGGCAGGGGGGAGACCCAGTACTTC
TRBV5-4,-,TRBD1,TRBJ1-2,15,CASSSGTGNSYGYTF,TGTGCCAGCAGCTCCGGGACAGGGAATTCCTATGGCTACACCTTC
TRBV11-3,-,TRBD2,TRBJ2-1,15,CASSRSSGGWGEQFF,TGTGCCAGCAGCCGATCTAGCGGGGGGTGGGGTGAGCAGTTCTTC
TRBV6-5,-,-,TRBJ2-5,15,CALSGGRGKAETQYF,TGTGCACTGTCCGGAGGCAGGGGTAAAGCCGAGACCCAGTACTTC
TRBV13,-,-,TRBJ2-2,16,CASSEHRRVNTGELFF,TGTGCCAGCAGCGAACACAGGAGAGTGAACACCGGGGAGCTGTTTTTT
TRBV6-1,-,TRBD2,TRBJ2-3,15,CASSLAGDGTDTQYF,TGTGCCAGCAGTTTGGCGGGGGATGGAACAGATACGCAGTATTTT